These 3 T cell receptor beta chains were all obtained from the same sample, sequenced in a study of post-analysis software for immune sequencing data. General study points: Patients had higher frequencies than controls of a handful of TRBV segments, including TRBV5-6, TRBV5-1 and TRBV20-1.

Researchers reported that TCR beta cDNA libraries carried unique molecular identifiers. TCRdb itself ran the PCR reads through MiXCR, one entry per CDR3 protein. The profile shows under 650,000 distinct CDR3 sequences, 44% of them singletons. These receptors have no known antigen. What was sequenced was blood. Source of these receptors: a girl aged 5-17 years with multiple sclerosis.

The chain is built from TRBV29-1 and TRBJ1-2; maybe TRBD1 (6 bases). The CDR3 contains 14 residues. Germline V CDR1 and CDR2: SQVTM, ANQGSEA. The V and J ends lost 7 bases and 6 bases respectively, with 21 bases between them. The CDR3 DNA reads as TGCAGCGCCGGAGGCATCGGGACATCGAATGGCTACACCTTC. It codes for CSAGGIGTSNGYTF.

About this clonotype: One end of the junction is discordant with germline, which a read error may explain. The chain is built from TRBV4-1 and TRBJ2-7; no clear D gene. Looked up from germline, CDR1 is MGHRA and CDR2 is YSYEKL. This CDR3 is built from 16 residues. Written as DNA, the CDR3 is TGCGCCAACAGCCACGGCCCTTTCAGTGAGCCCTACGAGCAGTACTTC. Protein: CANSHGPFSEPYEQYF.

This clonotype turned up a few times. V is TRBV29-1 and J is TRBJ2-1, with 9 bases identical to TRBD2. With 7 bases clipped from V and 8 bases from J, the junction kept 9 bases outside the gene matches. The CDR3 runs 13 residues. Germline-derived CDR1 and CDR2 are SQVTM and ANQGSEA. The CDR3 spells CSGQRGEYDEQFF. The DNA of the CDR3 is TGCAGCGGACAGCGGGGGGAATACGATGAGCAGTTCTTC.